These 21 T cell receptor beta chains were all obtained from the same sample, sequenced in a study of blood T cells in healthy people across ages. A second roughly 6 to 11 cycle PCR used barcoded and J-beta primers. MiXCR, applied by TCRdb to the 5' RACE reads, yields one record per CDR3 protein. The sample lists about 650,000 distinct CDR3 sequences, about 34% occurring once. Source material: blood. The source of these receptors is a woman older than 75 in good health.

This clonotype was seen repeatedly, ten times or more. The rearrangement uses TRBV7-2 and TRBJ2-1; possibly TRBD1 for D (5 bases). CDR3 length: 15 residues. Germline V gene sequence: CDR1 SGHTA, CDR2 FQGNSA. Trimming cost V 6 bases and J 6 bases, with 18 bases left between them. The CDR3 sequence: CASRGRAGLFNEQFF. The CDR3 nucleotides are TGTGCCAGCAGAGGTCGGGCAGGGTTGTTCAATGAGCAGTTCTTC. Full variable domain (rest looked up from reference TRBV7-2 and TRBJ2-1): GAGVSQSPSNKVTEKGKDVELRCDPISGHTALYWYRQSLGQGLEFLIYFQGNSAPDKSGLPSDRFSAERTGGSVSTLTIQRTQQEDSAVYLCASRGRAGLFNEQFFGPGTRLTVL.

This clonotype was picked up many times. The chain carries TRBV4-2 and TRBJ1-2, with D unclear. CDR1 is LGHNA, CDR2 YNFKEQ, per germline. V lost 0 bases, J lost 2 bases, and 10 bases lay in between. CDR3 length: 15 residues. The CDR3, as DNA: TGTGCCAGCAGCCAAGAGGACGGTGGGAACTATGGCTACACCTTC. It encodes CASSQEDGGNYGYTF.

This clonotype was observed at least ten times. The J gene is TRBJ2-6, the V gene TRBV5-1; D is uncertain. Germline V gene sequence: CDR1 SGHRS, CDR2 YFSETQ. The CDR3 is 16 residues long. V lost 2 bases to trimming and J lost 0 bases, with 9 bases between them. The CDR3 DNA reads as TGCGCCAGCAGCTTCTACAGAACCTCTGGGGCCAACGTCCTGACTTTC. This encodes CASSFYRTSGANVLTF.

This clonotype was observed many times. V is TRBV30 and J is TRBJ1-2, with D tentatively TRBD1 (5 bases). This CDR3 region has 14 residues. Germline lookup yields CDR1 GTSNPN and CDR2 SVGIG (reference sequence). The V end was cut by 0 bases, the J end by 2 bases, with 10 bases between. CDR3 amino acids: CAWSVGQGNYGYTF. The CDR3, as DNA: TGTGCCTGGAGTGTGGGCCAGGGAAACTATGGCTACACCTTC.

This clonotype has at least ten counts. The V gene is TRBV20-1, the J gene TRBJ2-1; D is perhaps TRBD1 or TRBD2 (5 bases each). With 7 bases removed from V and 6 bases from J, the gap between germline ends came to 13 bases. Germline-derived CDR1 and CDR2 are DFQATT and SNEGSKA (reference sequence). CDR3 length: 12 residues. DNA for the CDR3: TGCAGTGGGGGGAAAAGGTCCAATGAGCAGTTCTTC. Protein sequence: CSGGKRSNEQFF.

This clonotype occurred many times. DNA for the CDR3: TGTGCCAGCAGCCTCCGAGCGGGGGCCCAACAAGAGACCCAGTACTTC. Protein sequence: CASSLRAGAQQETQYF. The chain recombines TRBV11-1 with TRBJ2-5; 8 nucleotides match TRBD2. V trimming: 5 bases; J trimming: 2 bases; junction bases outside the gene matches: 10. The CDR3 runs 16 residues. Germline CDR1 SGHAT, CDR2 FQDESV (reference sequence).

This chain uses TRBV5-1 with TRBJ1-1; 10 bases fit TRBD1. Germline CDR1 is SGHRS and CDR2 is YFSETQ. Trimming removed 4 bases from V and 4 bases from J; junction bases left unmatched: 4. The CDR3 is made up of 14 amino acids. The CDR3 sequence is CASSKGQGSTEAFF. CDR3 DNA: TGCGCCAGCAGCAAGGGACAGGGGAGCACTGAAGCTTTCTTT.

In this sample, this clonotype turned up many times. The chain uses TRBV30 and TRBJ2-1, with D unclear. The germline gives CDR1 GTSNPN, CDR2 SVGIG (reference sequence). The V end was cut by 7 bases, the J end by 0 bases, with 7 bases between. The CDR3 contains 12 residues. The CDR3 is CASAGSYNEQFF. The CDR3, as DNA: TGTGCCTCGGCAGGCTCCTACAATGAGCAGTTCTTC.

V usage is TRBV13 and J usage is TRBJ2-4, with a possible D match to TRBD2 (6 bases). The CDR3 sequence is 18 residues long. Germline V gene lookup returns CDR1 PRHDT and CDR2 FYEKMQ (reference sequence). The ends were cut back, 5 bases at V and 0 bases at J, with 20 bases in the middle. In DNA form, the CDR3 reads TGTGCCAGCAGCCCTCGGGAAGGAGGCGGGGTAGCCAAAAACATTCAGTACTTC. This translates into CASSPREGGGVAKNIQYF.

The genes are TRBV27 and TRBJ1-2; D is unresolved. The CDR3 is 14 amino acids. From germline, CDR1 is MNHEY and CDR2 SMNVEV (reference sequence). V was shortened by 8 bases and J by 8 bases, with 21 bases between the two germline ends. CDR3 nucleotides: TGTGCCAGCGGGTATAGTGGCTTACTCGGCGGCTACACCTTC. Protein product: CASGYSGLLGGYTF.

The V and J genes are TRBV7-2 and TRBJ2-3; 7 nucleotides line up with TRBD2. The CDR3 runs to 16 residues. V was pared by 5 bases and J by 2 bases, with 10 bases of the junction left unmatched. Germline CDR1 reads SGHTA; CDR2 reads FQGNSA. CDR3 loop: CASSPMLAGVTDTQYF. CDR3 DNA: TGTGCCAGCAGCCCAATGTTGGCGGGGGTCACAGATACGCAGTATTTT.

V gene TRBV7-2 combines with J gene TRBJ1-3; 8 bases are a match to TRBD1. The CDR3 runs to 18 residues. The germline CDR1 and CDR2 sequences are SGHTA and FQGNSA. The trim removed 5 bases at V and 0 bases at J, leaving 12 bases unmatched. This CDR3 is CASSAGQVNLYSGNTIYF. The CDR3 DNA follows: TGTGCCAGCAGCGCGGGACAGGTCAACCTTTACTCTGGAAACACCATATATTTT.

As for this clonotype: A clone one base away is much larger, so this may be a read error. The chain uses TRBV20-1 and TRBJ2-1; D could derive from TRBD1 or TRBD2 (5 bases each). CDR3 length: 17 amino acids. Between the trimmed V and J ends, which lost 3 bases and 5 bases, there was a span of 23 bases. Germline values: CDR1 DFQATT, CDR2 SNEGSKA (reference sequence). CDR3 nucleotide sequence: TGCAGTGCTAGGGGGTTGGGTGCGGTCTGGGACGACAATGAGCAGTTCTTC. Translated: CSARGLGAVWDDNEQFF.

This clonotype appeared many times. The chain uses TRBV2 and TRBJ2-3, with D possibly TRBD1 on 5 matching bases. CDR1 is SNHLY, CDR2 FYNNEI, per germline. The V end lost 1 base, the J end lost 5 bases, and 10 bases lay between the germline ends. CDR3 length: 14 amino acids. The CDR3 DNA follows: TGTGCCAGCAGTGAAGTGGGTAGGGGAGATACGCAGTATTTT. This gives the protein CASSEVGRGDTQYF.

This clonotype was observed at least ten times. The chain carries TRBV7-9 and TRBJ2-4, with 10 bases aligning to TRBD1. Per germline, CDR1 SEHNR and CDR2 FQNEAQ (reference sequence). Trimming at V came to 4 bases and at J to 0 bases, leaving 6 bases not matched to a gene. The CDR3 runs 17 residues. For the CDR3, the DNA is TGTGCCAGCAGCTCGTTCGGGACAGGGGAAGCCAAAAACATTCAGTACTTC. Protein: CASSSFGTGEAKNIQYF.

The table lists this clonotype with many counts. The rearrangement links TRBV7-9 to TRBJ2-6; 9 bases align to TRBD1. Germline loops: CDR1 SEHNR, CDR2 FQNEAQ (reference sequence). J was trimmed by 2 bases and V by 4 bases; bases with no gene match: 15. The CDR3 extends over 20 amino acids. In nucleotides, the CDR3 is TGTGCCAGCAGCTCCCTCACCGGGGGACAGGGAGCCCCTGGGGCCAACGTCCTGACTTTC. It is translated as CASSSLTGGQGAPGANVLTF.

CDR3 loop: CASSGGGGGPRQGNEQYF. Here the CDR3 DNA reads TGTGCCAGCAGCGGTGGGGGGGGCGGGCCTAGACAAGGCAATGAGCAGTACTTC. The chain combines TRBV7-2 with TRBJ2-5, with D maybe TRBD2 (7 bases). Germline V gene sequence: CDR1 SGHTA, CDR2 FQGNSA. This CDR3 comprises 18 residues. Trimming stripped 5 bases from V and 11 bases from J, with 33 bases between.

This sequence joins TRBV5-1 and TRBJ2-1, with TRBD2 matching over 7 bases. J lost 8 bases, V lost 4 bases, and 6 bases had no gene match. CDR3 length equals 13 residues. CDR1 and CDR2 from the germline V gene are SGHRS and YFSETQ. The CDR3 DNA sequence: TGCGCCAGCAGCCGGACTAGACGGGATGAGCAGTTCTTC. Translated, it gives CASSRTRRDEQFF.

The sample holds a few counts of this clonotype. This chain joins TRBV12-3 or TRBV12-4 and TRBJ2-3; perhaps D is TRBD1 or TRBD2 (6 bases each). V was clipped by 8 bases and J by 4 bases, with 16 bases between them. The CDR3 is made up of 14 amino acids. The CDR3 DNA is TGTGCCAGCCCCGCTGGAGGGGGTTCAGATACGCAGTATTTT. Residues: CASPAGGGSDTQYF.

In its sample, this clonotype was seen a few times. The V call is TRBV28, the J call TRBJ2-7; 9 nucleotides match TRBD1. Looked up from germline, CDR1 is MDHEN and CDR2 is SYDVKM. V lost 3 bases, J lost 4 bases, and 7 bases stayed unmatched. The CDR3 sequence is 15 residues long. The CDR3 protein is CASSFLGTGLYEQYF. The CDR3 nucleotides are TGTGCCAGCAGTTTTCTCGGGACAGGGTTGTACGAGCAGTACTTC.

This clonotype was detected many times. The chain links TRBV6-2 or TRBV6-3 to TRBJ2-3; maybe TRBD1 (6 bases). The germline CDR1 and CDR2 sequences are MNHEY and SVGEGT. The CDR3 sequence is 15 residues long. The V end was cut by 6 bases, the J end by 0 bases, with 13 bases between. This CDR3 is CASRPTGISTDTQYF. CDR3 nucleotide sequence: TGTGCCAGCAGGCCCACAGGGATTAGCACAGATACGCAGTATTTT.